The 13 T cell receptor beta chains given below trace back to one sample, sequenced in a study of cytomegalovirus exposure and HLA in healthy donors. In the PCR, 60 Vbeta and 13 Jbeta primers were used. TCRdb keeps only in-frame clones here, not all; method: immunoSEQ multiplex PCR. Counted here are fewer than 200,000 clones, approximately 80% occurring once; the ten biggest clones make up 0.77%. The specimen was PBMCs. The receptor set was obtained from a woman aged 18-29 years in good health and CMV-seronegative.

The genes are TRBV6-5 and TRBJ1-4; 8 bases are shared with TRBD1. The germline gives CDR1 MNHEY, CDR2 SVGAGI. Trimming removed 6 bases from V and 3 bases from J; junction bases left unmatched: 3. The CDR3 has 14 amino acids. As DNA, the CDR3 is TGTGCCAGCAGGAAACAGGGGGCTAATGAAAAACTGTTTTTT. Encoded protein: CASRKQGANEKLFF.

The rearrangement uses TRBV5-5 and TRBJ2-5; the D gene is possibly TRBD2 (6 bases). This CDR3 spans 15 amino acids. Germline CDR1 SGHKS, CDR2 YYEKEE (reference sequence). V lost 6 bases to trimming and J lost 4 bases, with 19 bases between them. The CDR3 here is CASMGTEGRGETQYF. CDR3 nucleotide sequence: TGTGCCAGCATGGGGACTGAGGGTAGGGGAGAGACCCAGTACTTC.

This clone was counted a single time. The chain uses TRBV18 and TRBJ1-3, with D tentatively TRBD1 (6 bases). Germline-derived CDR1 and CDR2 are KGHSH and LQKENI. The CDR3 has 19 residues. Trimming stripped 5 bases from V and 0 bases from J, with 23 bases between. CDR3 loop: CASSVTSDRPRSSGNTIYF. In DNA, the CDR3 is TGTGCCAGCTCAGTCACCAGTGACAGGCCGCGGTCCTCTGGAAACACCATATATTTT.

This chain uses TRBV10-3 with TRBJ2-1; tentative D call: TRBD2 (6 bases). The ends were cut back, 6 bases at V and 0 bases at J, with 21 bases in the middle. The CDR3 has 18 amino acids. The germline CDR1 and CDR2 sequences are ENHRY and SYGVKD. The CDR3 protein is CAISPGTSPWSSYNEQFF. In DNA, the CDR3 is TGTGCCATCAGCCCCGGGACTTCACCTTGGAGCTCCTACAATGAGCAGTTCTTC.

The chain recombines TRBV14 with TRBJ2-7; D is unclear. Trimming removed 4 bases at V and 3 bases at J, with 7 bases between. Per the germline V gene, CDR1 is SGHDN and CDR2 is FVKESK. The CDR3 is 12 residues long. The CDR3 is CASSPTFYEQYF. DNA of the CDR3: TGTGCCAGCAGCCCTACTTTCTACGAGCAGTACTTC.

This chain connects TRBV2 to TRBJ2-7, with TRBD2 identical over 8 bases. The V gene's germline CDR1 is SNHLY and CDR2 FYNNEI. Trimming cost V 9 bases and J 0 bases; bases outside gene matches: 4. This CDR3 region has 13 residues. In DNA form, the CDR3 reads TGTGCCAGTCAGCGGGGGAGCTCCTACGAGCAGTACTTC. Its translation: CASQRGSSYEQYF.

The chain employs TRBV18 and TRBJ2-5, with TRBD2 as a possible D gene (6 bases). The CDR3 has 15 residues. The V end lost 6 bases, the J end lost 5 bases, and 19 bases lay between the germline ends. Per germline, CDR1 KGHSH and CDR2 LQKENI. DNA of the CDR3: TGTGCCAGCTCCCTTACCCGGGCCGGGAGTGAGACCCAGTACTTC. As protein: CASSLTRAGSETQYF.

V and J are TRBV7-8 and TRBJ2-1; 7 bases are shared with TRBD1. V was clipped by 1 base and J by 6 bases; unmatched bases: 6. The CDR3 runs to 15 residues. Germline V gene lookup returns CDR1 SGHVS and CDR2 FQNEAQ. CDR3 loop: CASSLGQGRVNEQFF. CDR3 nucleotides: TGTGCCAGCAGCTTAGGACAGGGAAGGGTCAATGAGCAGTTCTTC.

As regards this clone: At one of its ends the junction is not consistent with the germline gene, which may arise from a read error. The chain recombines TRBV20-1 with TRBJ2-7, with D hard to call. CDR3 size: 11 residues. The V gene's germline CDR1 is DFQATT and CDR2 SNEGSKA (reference sequence). The CDR3 DNA reads TGCAGTGTTAGAGCCCCCCTCGAGCAGTACTTC. Translating gives CSVRAPLEQYF.

The J gene is TRBJ1-2, the V gene TRBV4-2; 7 nucleotides align to TRBD1. Per the germline V gene, CDR1 is LGHNA and CDR2 is YNFKEQ. Germline trimming cut 1 base from V and 8 bases from J; bases unmatched to any gene: 16. CDR3 length equals 17 residues. The CDR3 spells CASSQGPTGDVSSGYTF. CDR3 sequence (DNA): TGTGCCAGCAGCCAAGGTCCTACAGGGGACGTTTCTAGCGGCTACACCTTC.

The chain uses TRBV28 and TRBJ2-1; 8 bases match TRBD2. Germline V gene data show CDR1 as MDHEN and CDR2 as SYDVKM. This CDR3 is 14 amino acids long. J gave up 8 bases and V 6 bases, and 9 bases lay outside the gene matches. The CDR3 is CASRMSGSLDEQFF. The CDR3 coding sequence is TGTGCCAGCAGAATGAGCGGGAGCCTCGATGAGCAGTTCTTC. The full variable domain, with the rest looked up from reference TRBV28 and TRBJ2-1, is DVKVTQSSRYLVKRTGEKVFLECVQDMDHENMFWYRQDPGLGLRLIYFSYDVKMKEKGDIPEGYSVSREKKERFSLILESASTNQTSMYLCASRMSGSLDEQFFGPGTRLTVL.

V usage is TRBV5-6 and J usage is TRBJ2-7; unclear D gene. This CDR3 has 12 amino acids. Deletions cut 4 bases from V and 4 bases from J, with 9 bases between. From germline, CDR1 is SGHDT and CDR2 YYEEEE. The CDR3 region has the DNA TGTGCCAGCAGCAGCGCCACTTACGAGCAGTACTTC. It specifies CASSSATYEQYF.

V is TRBV6-5 and J is TRBJ2-5, with no clear D. CDR1 and CDR2 from the germline V gene are MNHEY and SVGAGI. Trimming left V 4 bases short and J 2 bases short, with 17 bases between. This CDR3 region has 16 residues. The CDR3 is CASSFQKRLGQETQYF. The DNA for the CDR3 is TGTGCCAGCAGTTTCCAGAAAAGGCTAGGACAAGAGACCCAGTACTTC.